This passage covers 31 T cell receptor beta chains from one sample sequenced in a study of cytomegalovirus exposure and HLA in healthy donors. The PCR used 60 Vbeta and 13 Jbeta primers. The assay was immunoSEQ multiplex PCR, and TCRdb's table has in-frame clones only and misses some. This sample has more than 95,000 clones; roughly 85% occur once, and the top ten carry roughly 3.7%. Material for sequencing was PBMCs. These receptor sequences come from a woman aged 40 to 50 in good health and CMV-seropositive.

J is TRBJ2-3 and V is TRBV2; D is possibly TRBD2 (6 bases). CDR3 length: 13 amino acids. Trimming removed 9 bases from V and 2 bases from J, with 12 bases in between. The germline V gene has CDR1 SNHLY and CDR2 FYNNEI. Written as DNA, the CDR3 is TGTGCCAGTGGGAGGAGCTACACAGATACGCAGTATTTT. Residues: CASGRSYTDTQYF.

This clone was counted a single time. The V call is TRBV4-3, the J call TRBJ2-7; tentatively, D is TRBD1 (6 bases). This CDR3 has 15 residues. Germline CDR1 reads LGHNA; CDR2 reads YSLEER. V lost 4 bases, J lost 4 bases, and 17 bases lay in between. CDR3 nucleotide sequence: TGCGCCAGCAGCCCTGCGCAGGGGCGAACGTACGAGCAGTACTTC. It is translated as CASSPAQGRTYEQYF.

The J gene is TRBJ2-7, the V gene TRBV11-2, with D hard to call. The V gene's germline CDR1 is SGHAT and CDR2 FQNNGV. CDR3 length: 14 amino acids. Trimming took off 3 bases at V and 0 bases at J, with 9 bases between the two ends. This chain's CDR3 is CASSFAGSSYEQYF. Here the CDR3 DNA reads TGTGCCAGCAGCTTCGCCGGTAGCTCCTACGAGCAGTACTTC.

As to this clone: Germline is not matched at one junction end, which may reflect a read error. The CDR3 DNA reads as TGTGCCAGCAGTACAGCCCATCGGACAGGGCGCTCTACTTTC. Protein product: CASSTAHRTGRSTF. This rearrangement joins TRBV28 to TRBJ1-2; 8 positions agree with TRBD1. The CDR3 is 14 residues long. The germline V gene encodes CDR1 MDHEN and CDR2 SYDVKM.

Concerning this clone: A junction boundary mismatches the germline segment, possibly from a read error. In nucleotides, the CDR3 is TGTGCTAGCAGTTCTCTAGCGGGGGCGGGTAATGAGCAGTTCTTC. Its protein is CASSSLAGAGNEQFF. The V gene is TRBV7-7, the J gene TRBJ2-1; 10 bases are shared with TRBD2. The germline V gene has CDR1 SSHAT and CDR2 FNYEAQ (reference sequence). The CDR3 is 15 amino acids.

In this sample, this clone turned up once. The genes are TRBV25-1 and TRBJ2-5; D not resolved. Germline-derived CDR1 and CDR2 are MGHDK and SYGVNS. Between the trimmed V and J ends, which lost 3 bases and 3 bases, there was a span of 8 bases. The CDR3 length is 13 residues. In DNA form, the CDR3 reads TGTGCCAGCAGTGACCCACTTAAAGAGACCCAGTACTTC. This encodes CASSDPLKETQYF.

The V call is TRBV12-5, the J call TRBJ2-2, with 9 bases lining up with TRBD1. V lost 7 bases, J lost 0 bases, and 3 bases stayed unmatched. Germline V lookup: CDR1 LGHNT, CDR2 FRNRAP. The CDR3 extends over 15 amino acids. CDR3 sequence: CASAGTGTNTGELFF. The CDR3 bases are TGTGCTAGTGCCGGGACAGGGACGAACACCGGGGAGCTGTTTTTT.

The chain has TRBV5-1 and TRBJ2-1; 11 bases agree with TRBD2. The CDR3 runs to 18 residues. CDR1 and CDR2 (germline): SGHRS, YFSETQ. The junction had 16 bases not matched to a gene; V was cut back by 4 bases and J by 7 bases. The CDR3, as DNA: TGCGCCAGCAGCCAGACTAGCGGGACAAAAAGAAGGAAGAATGAGCAGTTCTTC. Amino acid sequence: CASSQTSGTKRRKNEQFF.

The chain uses TRBV9 and TRBJ2-5; 7 nucleotides line up with TRBD2. Unmatched junction bases numbered 10, after V lost 3 bases and J lost 5 bases. The CDR3 is 15 residues long. The germline gives CDR1 SGDLS, CDR2 YYNGEE. The CDR3 protein is CASSASLSGKETQYF. CDR3 in DNA: TGTGCCAGCAGCGCCTCCTTGAGCGGGAAGGAGACCCAGTACTTC.

The chain links TRBV9 to TRBJ1-1, with 7 nucleotides matching TRBD1. This CDR3 region has 14 residues. The germline V gene has CDR1 SGDLS and CDR2 YYNGEE. The J segment lost 1 base and the V segment lost 3 bases, leaving 3 bases of the junction unmatched. CDR3 DNA sequence: TGTGCCAGCAGCGATCCAGGGGGGAACACTGAAGCTTTCTTT. It translates to CASSDPGGNTEAFF. The whole variable domain, remainder taken from reference TRBV9 and TRBJ1-1, is DSGVTQTPKHLITATGQRVTLRCSPRSGDLSVYWYQQSLDQGLQFLIQYYNGEERAKGNILERFSAQQFPDLHSELNLSSLELGDSALYFCASSDPGGNTEAFFGQGTRLTVV.

The genes are TRBV7-6 and TRBJ2-7; 7 bases agree with TRBD1. CDR1 SGHVS and CDR2 FNYEAQ come from the germline V gene. The CDR3 runs 19 residues. V shed 2 bases, J shed 6 bases, and the junction held 22 bases outside the gene matches. CDR3 region: CASSLLPPTGMTGSSEQYF. The CDR3 DNA reads TGTGCCAGCAGCTTACTTCCCCCAACCGGAATGACAGGGTCGAGCGAGCAGTACTTC.

The V call is TRBV5-1, the J call TRBJ2-2, with D unclear. V shed 4 bases and J shed 2 bases, with 12 bases lying between them. The CDR3 extends over 15 amino acids. The V gene's germline CDR1 is SGHRS and CDR2 YFSETQ. DNA of the CDR3: TGCGCCAGCAGCCCCAGACTGGGTAACACCGGGGAGCTGTTTTTT. It codes for CASSPRLGNTGELFF.

This clone was counted a single time. This chain links TRBV5-6 with TRBJ2-7, with D perhaps TRBD1 (5 bases). The CDR3 runs 13 residues. CDR1 is SGHDT and CDR2 is YYEEEE in the germline V gene. Deletions cut 4 bases from V and 5 bases from J, with 13 bases between. This chain's CDR3 is CASSDWGKNEQYF. As DNA, the CDR3 is TGTGCCAGCAGCGATTGGGGCAAGAACGAGCAGTACTTC.

The rearrangement links TRBV27 to TRBJ2-1; D possibly corresponds to TRBD1 (6 bases). Looked up from germline, CDR1 is MNHEY and CDR2 is SMNVEV (reference sequence). The CDR3 spans 12 residues. V was clipped by 3 bases and J by 9 bases, with 9 bases between them. This CDR3 reads CASSFRDTEQFF. The CDR3 DNA follows: TGTGCCAGCAGTTTCCGGGACACTGAGCAGTTCTTC.

V usage is TRBV14 and J usage is TRBJ1-1; no reliable D call. Trimming took 2 bases from V and 5 from J, leaving 12 bases between them. Germline V gene lookup returns CDR1 SGHDN and CDR2 FVKESK. This CDR3 spans 14 amino acids. CDR3 bases: TGTGCCAGCAGCCAATTTTCGGGGATTACTGAAGCTTTCTTT. It translates to CASSQFSGITEAFF.

With respect to this clone: The sample holds other DNA sequences that translate to the same CDR3. The rearrangement links TRBV6-6 to TRBJ2-7, with D perhaps TRBD1 (5 bases). This CDR3 is built from 15 residues. Germline values: CDR1 MNHNY, CDR2 SVGAGI (reference sequence). Between the trimmed V and J ends, which lost 6 bases and 0 bases, there was a span of 15 bases. CDR3 bases: TGTGCCAGCAGCTACGTGACAGCCGTCTCCTACGAGCAGTACTTC. Protein sequence: CASSYVTAVSYEQYF.

The J gene is TRBJ2-6, the V gene TRBV15; TRBD1 aligns across 8 bases. The CDR3 covers 18 residues. Per the germline V gene, CDR1 is LNHNV and CDR2 is YYDKDF (reference sequence). Trimming cost V 3 bases and J 0 bases; bases outside gene matches: 7. CDR3 region: CATSRGPGTGSGANVLTF. The CDR3 region has the DNA TGTGCCACCAGCAGGGGTCCCGGGACAGGCTCTGGGGCCAACGTCCTGACTTTC. The whole variable domain, filled in from reference TRBV15 and TRBJ2-6, reads DAMVIQNPRYQVTQFGKPVTLSCSQTLNHNVMYWYQQKSSQAPKLLFHYYDKDFNNEADTPDNFQSRRPNTSFCFLDIRSPGLGDTAMYLCATSRGPGTGSGANVLTFGAGSRLTVL.

This clone was counted only a few times. The gene calls are TRBV20-1 and TRBJ1-2; D is unclear. Germline V gives CDR1 DFQATT, CDR2 SNEGSKA (reference sequence). The V end was cut by 5 bases, the J end by 7 bases, with 8 bases between. The CDR3 has 10 residues. This CDR3 reads CSARYTGYTF. The CDR3 DNA sequence: TGCAGTGCTCGTTACACTGGCTACACCTTC.

This chain uses TRBV13 with TRBJ1-2; D gene unclear. Trimming pared 4 bases from V and 11 bases from J, leaving 14 bases between. This CDR3 is 12 amino acids long. The germline CDR1 and CDR2 sequences are PRHDT and FYEKMQ (reference sequence). The chain's CDR3 is CASSSLATRYTF. The CDR3 bases are TGTGCCAGCAGCTCCCTGGCAACTAGGTACACCTTC.

V and J are TRBV10-3 and TRBJ2-1; TRBD2 aligns across 9 bases. Per germline, CDR1 ENHRY and CDR2 SYGVKD. J gave up 4 bases and V 4 bases, and 5 bases lay outside the gene matches. This CDR3 region has 15 residues. The CDR3 loop is CAISAASGMYNEQFF. CDR3 nucleotides: TGTGCCATCAGTGCCGCTAGCGGGATGTACAATGAGCAGTTCTTC.

The chain is built from TRBV21-1 and TRBJ2-7; TRBD1 was called by the table and not checked on the DNA. TRBV21-1 is a known pseudogene. The CDR3 length is 14 residues. The CDR3 DNA is TGTGCAGACCCCCGGAGACAGGGTTTATACGAGCAGTACTTC. It yields the protein CADPRRQGLYEQYF.

This clone was recorded only once. The chain links TRBV7-2 to TRBJ2-2, with 10 bases that match TRBD2. Trimming took 1 base from V and 8 from J; bases not matched to a gene: 7. Looked up from germline, CDR1 is SGHTA and CDR2 is FQGNSA. The CDR3 sequence is 16 residues long. Here the CDR3 reads CASSLGSSGSPGELFF. CDR3 coding DNA: TGTGCCAGCAGCTTAGGATCTAGCGGGAGCCCTGGGGAGCTGTTTTTT.

The chain couples TRBV12-5 to TRBJ2-7; 7 bases map to TRBD1. V lost 2 bases, J lost 6 bases, and 4 bases stayed unmatched. This CDR3 is built from 13 residues. CDR1 is LGHNT and CDR2 is FRNRAP in the germline V gene. CDR3: CASGLLDRAEQYF. The CDR3 region has the DNA TGTGCTAGTGGTTTGCTCGACAGGGCCGAGCAGTACTTC. Looking up the rest from reference TRBV12-5 and TRBJ2-7 gives the full variable domain: DARVTQTPRHKVTEMGQEVTMRCQPILGHNTVFWYRQTMMQGLELLAYFRNRAPLDDSGMPKDRFSAEMPDATLATLKIQPSEPRDSAVYFCASGLLDRAEQYFGPGTRLTVT.

This clone occurred a few times. The J gene is TRBJ2-7, the V gene TRBV28; weak D call: TRBD2 (5 bases). In germline, CDR1 is MDHEN, CDR2 SYDVKM. Trimming pared 6 bases from V and 9 bases from J, leaving 15 bases between. There are 12 residues in the CDR3. The chain's CDR3 is CASSLRSGSQYF. The CDR3 DNA sequence: TGTGCCAGCAGCCTGAGGTCGGGGTCGCAGTACTTC.

The gene calls are TRBV18 and TRBJ1-3; the D gene is possibly TRBD1 (5 bases). The CDR3 totals 15 residues. Trimming took 3 bases from V and 4 from J, leaving 13 bases between them. The germline V gene encodes CDR1 KGHSH and CDR2 LQKENI. The chain's CDR3 is CASSPIQGSGNTIYF. CDR3 nucleotide sequence: TGTGCCAGCTCACCTATTCAGGGTTCCGGAAACACCATATATTTT.

The chain uses TRBV4-3 and TRBJ2-5; 12 nucleotides agree with TRBD2. The CDR3 extends over 15 amino acids. Germline lookup yields CDR1 LGHNA and CDR2 YSLEER. V was clipped by 3 bases and J by 4 bases; unmatched bases: 3. CDR3 nucleotides: TGCGCCAGCAGCCAGATACTAGCGGGAGGAGAGACCCAGTACTTC. Translating it yields CASSQILAGGETQYF.

The chain combines TRBV27 with TRBJ1-5, with 10 bases identical to TRBD1. Losses at the gene ends were 5 bases for V and 10 bases for J; bases not matched to a gene: 5. Germline loops: CDR1 MNHEY, CDR2 SMNVEV (reference sequence). CDR3 size: 13 residues. CDR3 sequence: CASSGQGESPQHF. The CDR3, as DNA: TGTGCCAGCAGTGGACAGGGGGAAAGTCCCCAGCATTTT.

The chain has TRBV29-1 and TRBJ1-1, with D perhaps TRBD1 (6 bases). Looked up from germline, CDR1 is SQVTM and CDR2 is ANQGSEA. The V end was cut by 5 bases, the J end by 5 bases, with 18 bases between. CDR3 length equals 14 residues. CDR3 coding DNA: TGCAGCGTTCCTTACTCAGGGGTGGGAACTGAAGCTTTCTTT. It codes for CSVPYSGVGTEAFF.

This clone has only one observation. The chain has TRBV18 and TRBJ2-2; TRBD1 matches at 10 bases. This CDR3 has 16 amino acids. In germline, CDR1 is KGHSH, CDR2 LQKENI. Trimming at V came to 3 bases and at J to 3 bases, leaving 4 bases not matched to a gene. The CDR3 region is CASSPSGTGDTGELFF. CDR3 in DNA: TGTGCCAGCTCACCCTCCGGGACAGGGGACACCGGGGAGCTGTTTTTT.

The V and J genes are TRBV2 and TRBJ1-2; D gene unclear. Trimming shortened V by 1 base and J by 7 bases, and 10 bases separated the two germline ends. Germline V gene lookup returns CDR1 SNHLY and CDR2 FYNNEI. CDR3 length equals 13 residues. The CDR3 DNA sequence: TGTGCCAGCAGTGAAGGTGGAGTGTTTGGCTACACCTTC. It specifies CASSEGGVFGYTF.

The CDR3 sequence: CASTLGPLRTEAFF. In DNA form, the CDR3 reads TGTGCCAGCACCCTCGGTCCCCTGAGGACTGAAGCTTTCTTT. This chain joins TRBV11-3 and TRBJ1-1, with D unclear. The CDR3 runs to 14 residues. V lost 7 bases to trimming and J lost 5 bases, with 17 bases between them. Germline assignment: CDR1 SGHNT and CDR2 YENEEA.